This T cell receptor beta chain was sequenced during a study of early T cells in non-severe SARS-CoV-2 infection. Study overall: The sequenced material was bulk RNA from unsorted whole blood, and its chains were unpaired.

V dropped 8 bases and J dropped 3 bases, with 14 bases sitting between them. The germline V gene encodes CDR1 MNHEY and CDR2 SMNVEV (reference sequence). This CDR3 has 14 amino acids. Study-level findings and limits: VDJdb matching, biased toward anti-spike CD8 responses, missed private and CD4 specificities.

Individual cDNA molecules received unique molecular identifiers. TCRdb re-called the 5' RACE reads through MiXCR, storing one row per CDR3 protein. The table records 25,000 to 35,000 distinct CDR3 sequences, around 5.8% of them present only once. In the case of this clonotype: Its antigen remains unidentified.

V usage is TRBV27 and J usage is TRBJ2-1; possible D gene TRBD2, 6 bases. This clonotype was obtained from an adult who was a healthcare worker with PCR-confirmed SARS-CoV-2 infection or an uninfected control (not recorded which). Source material: whole blood. The CDR3 is CASRPAGGYNEQFF. The CDR3 DNA is TGTGCCAGCCGACCGGCCGGGGGCTACAATGAGCAGTTCTTC.